The rows below give T cell receptor beta chains drawn from one sample of a study of T-cell memory formation after mild COVID-19. Each CDR3 protein is one row after TCRdb ran MiXCR on the 5' RACE reads. In the table there are about 270,000 distinct CDR3 sequences, around 15% of which are singletons. The sequencing sample was made of PBMCs or a T cell subset sorted from them (not recorded which). These receptors were taken from a man in his late teens or twenties who had mild COVID-19 (a few samples of this study predate the infection). Cell type and time point are not known. Each CDR3 is given without its conserved first and last residue.

cdr3_aa	v_call	j_call
ASRPGTSGVNEQF	TRBV12-3/TRBV12-4	TRBJ2-1
ASSQGTADTEAF	TRBV5-1	TRBJ1-1
ASSLAPVGETQY	TRBV7-2	TRBJ2-5
ASTPPGLASGANVLT	TRBV7-2	TRBJ2-6
ATRATGSTDTQY	TRBV6-1	TRBJ2-3
ASSATHRLPPSTDTQY	TRBV9	TRBJ2-3
ASSYGAGVREQF	TRBV6-5	TRBJ2-1
ATSDRKTNTGELF	TRBV24-1	TRBJ2-2
ASKMGSTYQPQH	TRBV2	TRBJ1-5
SASRAGGTGELF	TRBV20-1	TRBJ2-2
ASSLKADTEAF	TRBV5-1	TRBJ1-1
ASSSRTAERGEELF	TRBV7-3	TRBJ2-2
ASSDSGRPTDTQY	TRBV6-4	TRBJ2-3
ASSLDIGAPIQY	TRBV11-1	TRBJ2-4
ASSLTPGPLQETQY	TRBV5-1	TRBJ2-5
SARFGGANTEAF	TRBV20-1	TRBJ1-1